The next 22 T cell receptor beta chains were all read from a single sample in a study of radiotherapy plus CTLA-4 blockade in lung cancer. Profiling relied on immunoSEQ multiplex PCR, and the TCRdb table lists in-frame clones only, not all of them. The table lists more than 40,000 clones, roughly 84% of them singletons. The specimen was peripheral blood, collected from a patient treated with radiotherapy plus ipilimumab. Receptors originate from a human donor with non-small cell lung cancer whose response to radiotherapy plus ipilimumab could not be evaluated.

This chain joins TRBV5-1 and TRBJ2-6, with D maybe TRBD1 (6 bases). V was trimmed by 4 bases and J by 2 bases, leaving 10 bases between them. There are 15 residues in the CDR3. The germline gives CDR1 SGHRS, CDR2 YFSETQ. This CDR3 is CASSPDRTGANVLTF. The DNA for the CDR3 is TGCGCCAGCAGCCCCGACAGGACTGGGGCCAACGTCCTGACTTTC.

The chain recombines TRBV6-1 with TRBJ1-6, with 9 bases identical to TRBD1. The CDR3 extends over 15 amino acids. Germline V gene lookup returns CDR1 MNHNS and CDR2 SASEGT. The trim removed 6 bases at V and 9 bases at J, leaving 9 bases unmatched. In nucleotides, the CDR3 is TGTGCCAGCAGACAGGGGGCTCAGCTTAGTTCACCCCTCCACTTT. It codes for CASRQGAQLSSPLHF.

The chain couples TRBV7-6 to TRBJ2-3; D gene unclear. The length of the CDR3 is 14 residues. Germline V gives CDR1 SGHVS, CDR2 FNYEAQ. Trimming cost V 6 bases and J 0 bases, with 10 bases left between them. CDR3 in amino acids: CASRPQTSTDTQYF. As DNA, the CDR3 is TGTGCCAGCAGACCACAAACAAGCACAGATACGCAGTATTTT. The full variable domain, completed using reference TRBV7-6 and TRBJ2-3, is GAGVSQSPRYKVTKRGQDVALRCDPISGHVSLYWYRQALGQGPEFLTYFNYEAQQDKSGLPNDRFSAERPEGSISTLTIQRTEQRDSAMYRCASRPQTSTDTQYFGPGTRLTVL.

The rearrangement joins TRBV9 to TRBJ2-3; TRBD2 might be the D (7 bases). This CDR3 has 15 amino acids. The germline V gene encodes CDR1 SGDLS and CDR2 YYNGEE. V lost 2 bases and J 3 bases, leaving 13 bases between the germline ends. CDR3 residues: CASSVRGAGTDTQYF. The CDR3 nucleotides are TGTGCCAGCAGCGTTCGGGGGGCGGGTACAGATACGCAGTATTTT. Based on the CDR3 plus reference TRBV9 and TRBJ2-3, the full variable domain is DSGVTQTPKHLITATGQRVTLRCSPRSGDLSVYWYQQSLDQGLQFLIQYYNGEERAKGNILERFSAQQFPDLHSELNLSSLELGDSALYFCASSVRGAGTDTQYFGPGTRLTVL.

The V call is TRBV29-1, the J call TRBJ1-2; TRBD1 might be the D (5 bases). This CDR3 spans 13 amino acids. CDR1 SQVTM and CDR2 ANQGSEA come from the germline V gene. V was clipped by 1 base and J by 1 base, with 7 bases between them. CDR3 amino acids: CSVEGQRNYGYTF. The CDR3 DNA reads as TGCAGCGTTGAAGGACAGCGTAACTATGGCTACACCTTC. Full variable domain (missing parts from reference TRBV29-1 and TRBJ1-2): SAVISQKPSRDICQRGTSLTIQCQVDSQVTMMFWYRQQPGQSLTLIATANQGSEATYESGFVIDKFPISRPNLTFSTLTVSNMSPEDSSIYLCSVEGQRNYGYTFGSGTRLTVV.

The chain employs TRBV7-2 and TRBJ2-7, with 10 bases aligning to TRBD2. Germline CDR1 SGHTA, CDR2 FQGNSA. After removal of 1 base from V and 4 bases from J, the junction contained 4 bases not matched to a gene. The CDR3 consists of 15 residues. CDR3 loop: CASSLVAGGLYEQYF. The DNA of the CDR3 is TGTGCCAGCAGCTTAGTAGCGGGGGGTTTGTACGAGCAGTACTTC. Variable domain in full (rest from reference TRBV7-2 and TRBJ2-7): GAGVSQSPSNKVTEKGKDVELRCDPISGHTALYWYRQSLGQGLEFLIYFQGNSAPDKSGLPSDRFSAERTGGSVSTLTIQRTQQEDSAVYLCASSLVAGGLYEQYFGPGTRLTVT.

J is TRBJ2-5 and V is TRBV30; the D gene is possibly TRBD2 (5 bases). Per germline, CDR1 GTSNPN and CDR2 SVGIG (reference sequence). This CDR3 has 12 residues. V lost 7 bases to trimming and J lost 5 bases, with 14 bases between them. This chain's CDR3 is CAFTSGGETQYF. CDR3 sequence (DNA): TGTGCCTTCACCTCGGGCGGGGAGACCCAGTACTTC.

Points on this clone: A junction end diverges from the germline sequence, so it may reflect a read error. V and J are TRBV5-4 and TRBJ2-3, with 10 bases lining up with TRBD2. Germline assignment: CDR1 SGHNT and CDR2 YYREEE (reference sequence). The CDR3 contains 16 residues. CDR3 protein: CAGSLGSGGATDTQYF. For the CDR3, the DNA is TGTGCCGGCAGCTTGGGCAGCGGGGGGGCGACAGATACGCAGTATTTT.

The chain joins TRBV28 to TRBJ2-7; 7 bases are shared with TRBD2. Germline loops: CDR1 MDHEN, CDR2 SYDVKM. This CDR3 has 14 residues. V shed 7 bases, J shed 6 bases, and the junction held 12 bases outside the gene matches. CDR3 protein: CASTQASGVPEQYF. The CDR3 coding sequence is TGTGCCAGCACCCAAGCCAGCGGGGTGCCCGAGCAGTACTTC.

The chain joins TRBV7-2 to TRBJ2-3; TRBD1 matches 11 bases. CDR3 length equals 17 residues. V was clipped by 2 bases and J by 1 base; unmatched bases: 5. Looked up from germline, CDR1 is SGHTA and CDR2 is FQGNSA. This chain's CDR3 is CASSLRTGGLGTDTQYF. CDR3 nucleotide sequence: TGTGCCAGCAGCTTAAGGACAGGGGGCCTCGGCACAGATACGCAGTATTTT. The whole variable domain, remainder taken from reference TRBV7-2 and TRBJ2-3, is GAGVSQSPSNKVTEKGKDVELRCDPISGHTALYWYRQSLGQGLEFLIYFQGNSAPDKSGLPSDRFSAERTGGSVSTLTIQRTQQEDSAVYLCASSLRTGGLGTDTQYFGPGTRLTVL.

The chain carries TRBV5-1 and TRBJ1-2, with D possibly TRBD1 on 6 matching bases. This CDR3 contains 15 residues. Germline CDR1 and CDR2: SGHRS and YFSETQ. V shed 4 bases and J shed 0 bases, with 13 bases lying between them. The CDR3 DNA reads as TGCGCCAGCAGCCTCCGGGGGGCGCCTAACTATGGCTACACCTTC. Translation: CASSLRGAPNYGYTF.

J is TRBJ1-2 and V is TRBV28, with 7 bases identical to TRBD1. J lost 0 bases, V lost 5 bases, and 9 bases had no gene match. CDR3 length equals 16 residues. Germline V gene lookup returns CDR1 MDHEN and CDR2 SYDVKM. The CDR3 coding sequence is TGTGCCAGCAGTCTAGGACAGGTCGGAGCTAACTATGGCTACACCTTC. It specifies CASSLGQVGANYGYTF.

The chain couples TRBV6-5 to TRBJ1-1; D not certain. The germline V gene has CDR1 MNHEY and CDR2 SVGAGI. The CDR3 covers 15 residues. V dropped 2 bases and J dropped 2 bases, with 12 bases sitting between them. The CDR3 protein is CASSYAGTLNTEAFF. CDR3 nucleotide sequence: TGTGCCAGCAGTTACGCGGGTACACTTAACACTGAAGCTTTCTTT.

The chain couples TRBV18 to TRBJ2-3, with 9 bases fitting TRBD1. Germline CDR1 reads KGHSH; CDR2 reads LQKENI. The CDR3 length is 16 residues. Trimming removed 2 bases from V and 5 bases from J; junction bases left unmatched: 8. This CDR3 reads CASSPSGQGTLDTQYF. The CDR3 DNA follows: TGTGCCAGCTCACCAAGCGGACAGGGGACGTTAGATACGCAGTATTTT.

The gene calls are TRBV6-4 and TRBJ2-3; TRBD2 matches at 8 bases. Germline assignment: CDR1 MRHNA and CDR2 SNTAGT. J was trimmed by 2 bases and V by 3 bases; bases with no gene match: 4. The CDR3 is made up of 15 amino acids. This CDR3 is CASSEVAGSTDTQYF. Here the CDR3 DNA reads TGTGCCAGCAGTGAGGTAGCGGGGTCCACAGATACGCAGTATTTT.

This chain uses TRBV7-8 with TRBJ1-2, with a weak D call TRBD1 (6 bases). Per germline, CDR1 SGHVS and CDR2 FQNEAQ. Between the trimmed V and J ends, which lost 3 bases and 6 bases, there was a span of 23 bases. The CDR3 extends over 17 amino acids. The CDR3 loop reads CASSFTGRPYRRDGYTF. DNA for the CDR3: TGTGCCAGCAGCTTTACAGGGCGCCCCTACCGAAGGGATGGCTACACCTTC.

This clone was seen more than once but under ten times. The J gene is TRBJ2-2, the V gene TRBV5-5, with D possibly being TRBD2 (6 bases). The germline V gene encodes CDR1 SGHKS and CDR2 YYEKEE (reference sequence). The CDR3 is made up of 14 amino acids. With 5 bases removed from V and 3 bases from J, the gap between germline ends came to 11 bases. The DNA of the CDR3 is TGTGCCAGCAGGGGGGGTGTGGACACCGGGGAGCTGTTTTTT. Encoded protein: CASRGGVDTGELFF.

In this sample, this clone turned up a few times. The rearrangement uses TRBV25-1 and TRBJ1-5; D possibly corresponds to TRBD1 (6 bases). The germline CDR1 and CDR2 sequences are MGHDK and SYGVNS. This CDR3 region has 14 residues. V lost 4 bases and J 7 bases, leaving 14 bases between the germline ends. CDR3 in amino acids: CASSAIVDRQPQHF. In DNA form, the CDR3 reads TGTGCCAGCAGTGCCATCGTGGACAGACAGCCCCAGCATTTT.

This clone was counted once. The chain is built from TRBV14 and TRBJ1-4, with 7 bases aligning to TRBD1. Unmatched junction bases numbered 12, after V lost 4 bases and J lost 4 bases. The CDR3 consists of 17 residues. Germline V gene sequence: CDR1 SGHDN, CDR2 FVKESK. CDR3 in DNA: TGTGCCAGCAGCCCGAAAAGACAGGGAGCATTTAATGAAAAACTGTTTTTT. Its protein product is CASSPKRQGAFNEKLFF.

The rearrangement links TRBV5-1 to TRBJ2-5; D gene ambiguous. V was trimmed by 0 bases and J by 2 bases, leaving 11 bases between them. The CDR3 sequence is 15 residues long. Germline lookup yields CDR1 SGHRS and CDR2 YFSETQ. CDR3 region: CASSLEVGQQETQYF. Here the CDR3 DNA reads TGCGCCAGCAGCTTGGAAGTCGGTCAACAAGAGACCCAGTACTTC.

The chain couples TRBV9 to TRBJ1-2; 9 bases are shared with TRBD1. Trimming removed 1 base from V and 2 bases from J; junction bases left unmatched: 3. This CDR3 contains 15 residues. The germline CDR1 and CDR2 sequences are SGDLS and YYNGEE. Written as DNA, the CDR3 is TGTGCCAGCAGCGTATTGGGGACAGGGAACTATGGCTACACCTTC. This sequence encodes CASSVLGTGNYGYTF.

This chain links TRBV19 with TRBJ2-4; possible D gene TRBD1, 5 bases. CDR1 and CDR2 from the germline V gene are LNHDA and SQIVND (reference sequence). This CDR3 is 14 amino acids long. The V and J ends lost 3 bases and 0 bases respectively, with 6 bases between them. CDR3 nucleotides: TGTGCCAGTAGTATCGACAGAGCCAAAAACATTCAGTACTTC. It codes for CASSIDRAKNIQYF.